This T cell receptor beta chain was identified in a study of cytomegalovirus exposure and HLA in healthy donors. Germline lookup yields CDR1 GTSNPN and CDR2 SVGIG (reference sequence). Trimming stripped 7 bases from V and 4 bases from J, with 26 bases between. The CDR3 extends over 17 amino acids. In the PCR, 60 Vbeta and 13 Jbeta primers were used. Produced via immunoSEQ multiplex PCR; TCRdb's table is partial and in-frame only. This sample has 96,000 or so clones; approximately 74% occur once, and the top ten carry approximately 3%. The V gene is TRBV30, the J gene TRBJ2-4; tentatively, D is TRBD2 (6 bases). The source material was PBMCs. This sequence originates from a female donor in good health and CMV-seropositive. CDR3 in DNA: TGTGCCTACAAGGCAGGTTGGTCGGGGGTCGAAAAAAACATTCAGTACTTC. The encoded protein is CAYKAGWSGVEKNIQYF.